This T cell receptor (beta chain) was profiled in a study of lymphopenia after photon versus proton radiotherapy. General study points: Post-nadir diversity loss with photons came from oligoclonal expansion, particularly CD8+ Temra cells.

Method: immunoSEQ multiplex PCR; TCRdb's copy keeps in-frame clones and lacks some. The sample lists 60,000 or so clones; approximately 83% were seen once. Points on this clone: Its antigen is undetermined.

This receptor was taken from a man between 40 and 49 years old with gastric cancer. This specimen consisted of peripheral blood, obtained from a patient treated with photon-based radiotherapy.

CDR3 DNA: TGTGCCAGCAGCTTAGCCAGGAAGCCCTACGAGCAGTACTTC. Encoded protein: CASSLARKPYEQYF. The chain has TRBV13 and TRBJ2-7; D not resolved. This CDR3 has 14 amino acids. The germline CDR1 and CDR2 sequences are PRHDT and FYEKMQ (reference sequence). Trimming cost V 1 base and J 2 bases, with 9 bases left between them.